The entry below describes one TCR beta chain. Its antigen is unknown. No base quality information exists; no much larger clone differs at one position. The collaborating institutions used their own protocols to collect whole blood in K2EDTA tubes. For TCRbeta analysis, collaborator samples were shipped as frozen whole blood, as isolated PBMCs, or as DNA extracted from either sample type. Sequences SNHLY (CDR1) and FYNNEI (CDR2) are obtained from the germline V gene. At the junction V is shortened by 6 bases and J by 8 bases, with 16 bases in between. The CDR3 numbers 13 residues from cysteine through phenylalanine. Just the 39-base CDR3 DNA is kept, in frame starting at base 1. This sample stems from a study of blood T cell repertoires in COVID-19 (TCRdb year 2020). Broadly, across the study: Samples from collaborators originated in the United States, Italy and Spain and spanned both the acute and convalescent phases of COVID-19. The repertoires were made available in a free public database intended to serve as a resource for research on the immune response to SARS-CoV-2. The samples were drawn from the first 160 participants of the ongoing ImmuneRACE study and from 1,254 subjects provided by 6 global collaborators. Deeply sampled blood TCRbeta repertoires from subjects exposed to, actively infected with, or recovered from COVID-19 were included in the dataset. The material from the prospective study consisted of cDNA or gDNA derived from T cells, B-cell-depleted T cells, or PBMCs. The sample metadata nearly always contained a de-identified subject ID, COVID-19 status, age in years and sex. Where HLA class I and class II types were available, the types were taken from metadata supplied by the sample provider, not from assay-based typing. Study-level results and caveats: Clinical and demographic metadata were provided uncurated, with the amount varying by source and participant.

The immunoSEQ Assay, a bias-controlled multiplex PCR, was used to amplify TCRbeta CDR3 regions from genomic DNA. In the authors' own workflow: The number of nucleated cells in each sample was estimated from the amplification of reference gene primers within the assay. To quantify the absolute abundance of each unique TCRbeta CDR3 rearrangement, sequence reads were collapsed and filtered. For each sample, productive Simpson clonality was calculated as the square root of Simpson's diversity index across productive rearrangements. In TCRdb, the immuneACCESS table is reduced to in-frame sequences with V and J assigned. These tables do not hold every clone; where another copy was compared, an unresolved V gene accounts for under half, and the others remain unexplained. V and J calls plus clone size are reproduced from that table; the DNA served to infer D and trimming. The sample data list roughly 120,000 clones, and 72% of these were observed just once. The top ten clones comprise around 7.3% of the sample.

In this chain, TRBV2 is recombined with TRBJ1-1; no confident D gene assignment can be made. The receptor's source is a woman between 55 and 75 years old with acute or convalescent COVID-19. Sequencing used peripheral blood. At the DNA level, the sequence is TGTGCCAGCAGAGAGGAAGTTGGGTTAGAAGCTTTCTTT. This yields the protein CASREEVGLEAFF.